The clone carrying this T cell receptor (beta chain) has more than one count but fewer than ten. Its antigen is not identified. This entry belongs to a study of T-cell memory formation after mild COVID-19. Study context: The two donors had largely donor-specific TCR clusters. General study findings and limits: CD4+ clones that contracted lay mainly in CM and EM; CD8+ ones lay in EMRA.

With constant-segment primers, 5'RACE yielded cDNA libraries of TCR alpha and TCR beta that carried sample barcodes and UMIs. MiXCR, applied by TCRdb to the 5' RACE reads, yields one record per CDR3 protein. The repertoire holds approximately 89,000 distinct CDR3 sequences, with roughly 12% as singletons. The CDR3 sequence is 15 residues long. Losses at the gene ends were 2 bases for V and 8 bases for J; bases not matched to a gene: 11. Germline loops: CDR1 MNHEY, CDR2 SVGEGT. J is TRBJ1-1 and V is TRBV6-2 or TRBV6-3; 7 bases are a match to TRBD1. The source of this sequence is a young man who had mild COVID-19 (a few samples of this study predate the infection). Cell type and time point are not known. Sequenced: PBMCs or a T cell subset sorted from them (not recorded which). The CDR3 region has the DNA TGTGCCAGCAGTTACCCTAGGACAGGTGGGATCGAAGCTTTCTTT. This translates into CASSYPRTGGIEAFF.